These 12 T cell receptor beta chains originate from one sample sequenced in a study of T cell changes during pregnancy in multiple sclerosis. The protocol was immunoSEQ multiplex PCR, while the TCRdb copy is restricted to in-frame clones and leaves out a portion. The table records around 92,000 clones, approximately 92% of them present only once. The sample here was peripheral blood, taken in the first trimester of pregnancy. The origin of the receptors is a female donor with multiple sclerosis, enrolled in a pregnancy study.

The chain uses TRBV14 and TRBJ2-3, with a weak D call TRBD2 (6 bases). The V end was cut by 2 bases, the J end by 0 bases, with 9 bases between. Germline CDR1 reads SGHDN; CDR2 reads FVKESK. The CDR3 runs to 15 residues. The CDR3 sequence is CASSQSTSSTDTQYF. CDR3 DNA sequence: TGTGCCAGCAGCCAATCTACTAGCAGCACAGATACGCAGTATTTT.

This clone is classed as medium-sized. The V call is TRBV5-6, the J call TRBJ1-1; the D gene is possibly TRBD1 (5 bases). V was clipped by 2 bases and J by 8 bases, with 13 bases between them. Germline V lookup: CDR1 SGHDT, CDR2 YYEEEE. CDR3 length: 13 amino acids. CDR3 region: CASSLGHREEAFF. CDR3 bases: TGTGCCAGCAGCTTAGGACACCGAGAGGAAGCTTTCTTT.

The rearrangement joins TRBV11-2 to TRBJ2-1; 10 bases fit TRBD1. From germline, CDR1 is SGHAT and CDR2 FQNNGV. The CDR3 has 15 amino acids. J was trimmed by 5 bases and V by 5 bases; bases with no gene match: 6. The CDR3 DNA reads TGTGCCAGCAGCGCCGGGACAGGGGCGCACAATGAGCAGTTCTTC. This translates into CASSAGTGAHNEQFF.

This chain links TRBV29-1 with TRBJ1-2, with 9 bases identical to TRBD1. Germline CDR1 and CDR2: SQVTM and ANQGSEA. V shed 8 bases and J 5 bases; nucleotides not matched to a gene: 3. The CDR3 contains 11 residues. CDR3 nucleotide sequence: TGCAGCCTAGGACAGGGGTATGGCTACACCTTC. This encodes CSLGQGYGYTF.

This clone was observed a handful of times. The chain joins TRBV9 to TRBJ1-1; weak D call: TRBD1 (6 bases). This CDR3 comprises 13 residues. Trimming pared 2 bases from V and 8 bases from J, leaving 13 bases between. Germline V lookup: CDR1 SGDLS, CDR2 YYNGEE. CDR3 DNA sequence: TGTGCCAGCAGCGTCGGGGACATCGGCGAAGCTTTCTTT. Protein product: CASSVGDIGEAFF.

The chain recombines TRBV6-1 with TRBJ2-7; 10 bases fit TRBD2. V was pared by 6 bases and J by 2 bases, with 7 bases of the junction left unmatched. Germline loops: CDR1 MNHNS, CDR2 SASEGT. The CDR3 sequence is 15 residues long. In DNA, the CDR3 is TGTGCCAGCAGGTTTACTAGCGGGGCTGCCTACGAGCAGTACTTC. Translating it yields CASRFTSGAAYEQYF.

The CDR3 nucleotides are TGTGCCAGCATTTTAGGGGACAGGGCTTCTTATGGCTACACCTTC. Its translation is CASILGDRASYGYTF. The chain joins TRBV6-6 to TRBJ1-2, with TRBD1 matching over 9 bases. Losses at the gene ends were 7 bases for V and 5 bases for J; bases not matched to a gene: 11. CDR3 length: 15 residues. From germline, CDR1 is MNHNY and CDR2 SVGAGI (reference sequence).

The V gene is TRBV9, the J gene TRBJ2-2; 9 nucleotides agree with TRBD2. The germline V gene encodes CDR1 SGDLS and CDR2 YYNGEE. The CDR3 is 19 residues long. J was trimmed by 4 bases and V by 0 bases; bases with no gene match: 13. CDR3 region: CASSVAPGVRGGFTGELFF. CDR3 DNA: TGTGCCAGCAGCGTAGCTCCGGGGGTGCGGGGGGGCTTCACCGGGGAGCTGTTTTTT.

The genes are TRBV5-1 and TRBJ2-2; the D is unclear. Per the germline V gene, CDR1 is SGHRS and CDR2 is YFSETQ. The CDR3 runs 15 residues. V lost 0 bases, J lost 6 bases, and 12 bases lay in between. CDR3 protein: CASSLETHDAGELFF. The CDR3 DNA sequence: TGCGCCAGCAGCTTGGAGACTCATGACGCCGGGGAGCTGTTTTTT.

This clone came up once. An end of the junction differs from the germline gene, which may be a read error. The chain uses TRBV7-7 and TRBJ2-5, with 8 bases lining up with TRBD2. Germline CDR1 and CDR2: SSHAT and FNYEAQ (reference sequence). This CDR3 region has 15 residues. DNA of the CDR3: TGTGCTAGCAGCTTAGGGCGGGGGGCGGCGGAGACCCAGTACTTC. Its protein product is CASSLGRGAAETQYF.

This chain uses TRBV4-2 with TRBJ1-2, with a tentative D call TRBD1 (5 bases). Between the trimmed V and J ends, which lost 0 bases and 14 bases, there was a span of 16 bases. CDR3 length: 13 residues. Germline V gene sequence: CDR1 LGHNA, CDR2 YNFKEQ. DNA for the CDR3: TGTGCCAGCAGCCAAGATTTGGAGACAGCGAGAACCTTC. Residues: CASSQDLETARTF.

As for this clone: Germline is not matched at one junction end, which may reflect a read error. This sequence joins TRBV2 and TRBJ1-3, with 9 bases matching TRBD1. The CDR3 has 12 residues. CDR1 and CDR2 from the germline V gene are SNHLY and FYNNEI. CDR3 residues: CASRGQGLFEKF. In DNA, the CDR3 is TGTGCCAGCAGGGGACAGGGTTTGTTTGAAAAGTTT.